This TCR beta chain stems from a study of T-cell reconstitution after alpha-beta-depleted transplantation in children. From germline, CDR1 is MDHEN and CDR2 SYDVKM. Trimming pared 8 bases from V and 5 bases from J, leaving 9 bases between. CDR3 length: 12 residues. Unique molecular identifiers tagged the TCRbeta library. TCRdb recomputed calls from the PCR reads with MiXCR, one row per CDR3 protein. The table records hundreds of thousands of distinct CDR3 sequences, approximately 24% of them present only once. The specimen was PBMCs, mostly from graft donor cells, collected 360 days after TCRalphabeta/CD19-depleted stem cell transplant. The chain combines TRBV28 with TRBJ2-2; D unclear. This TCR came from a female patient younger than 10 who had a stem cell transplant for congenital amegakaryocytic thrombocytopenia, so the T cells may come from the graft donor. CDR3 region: CASLSMTGELFF. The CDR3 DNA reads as TGTGCCAGCCTCTCGATGACCGGGGAGCTGTTTTTT.